This record looks at one T cell receptor (beta chain) sequence and its context. This record belongs to a study of blood T cell repertoires in COVID-19. Across the whole study: The origin of the acute and convalescent COVID-19 samples was the United States, Italy and Spain. The cDNA or gDNA used as material had been derived from T cells, B-cell-depleted T cells, or PBMCs.

In the study's own analysis: Amplification of reference gene primers provided the estimated nucleated cell counts. Profiled with immunoSEQ multiplex PCR; TCRdb holds only in-frame clones, not every one. That table is the source of V, J and clone size, and D and trimming were worked out from the DNA. The table has thousands of clones, roughly nine tenths seen once. Germline V gives CDR1 MNHEY, CDR2 SMNVEV (reference sequence). The V end was cut by 5 bases, the J end by 4 bases, with 16 bases between. The CDR3 is 15 amino acids. The TCR sequence derives from a man at least 80 years old with active COVID-19. The sequenced sample consisted of peripheral blood. The rearrangement links TRBV27 to TRBJ2-3; TRBD2 is a possible D gene (6 bases). The CDR3 DNA follows: TGTGCCAGCAGTAGTGTGGGGGGAGTATCAGATACGCAGTATTTT. It yields the protein CASSSVGGVSDTQYF.